This T cell receptor (beta chain) originates from a study of cytomegalovirus exposure and HLA in healthy donors (dated 2017 in TCRdb). In the study overall: In an earlier analysis of 587 of the donors, 276 Gb of sequence data and 90 million to 130 million unique TCR beta sequences from 150 million to 200 million T cells were reported. The study aimed to test whether signatures of past pathogen exposure could be identified by cataloging public T cell receptors. A later genetic analysis used genome-wide SNP genotypes for about 60% of the 666 donors, treating that subset as a discovery cohort. Every discovery cohort repertoire had been produced on one sequencing platform. Class I and class II HLA loci were covered by the typing at four-digit resolution. Typing coverage differed by locus: A, B, C, DRB1 and DQB1 were typed in about 620-640 donors, DQA1 in approximately 520, DPA1 in 600 to 610, and DPB1 in around 490. In addition to the first cohort of several hundred subjects, a separate validation cohort of over 90 different subjects was used. Among 300 to 500 genotyped donors of the cohort, an average of approximately 240,000 unique TCR beta nucleotide sequences was sequenced per donor, of which 15% to 20% were non-productive. High-throughput TCR immunosequencing, statistical association of individual TCRs with disease status, and machine learning were combined to predict cytomegalovirus infection status. Of the 398 genotyped donors, less than 85% were placed in the genetic ancestry cluster associated with self-reported Caucasian donors. Donor age, sex, ethnicity and CMV serostatus were compiled alongside the repertoire data. About 280 gigabases of sequencing data and around 80 million unique TCR sequences made up an early release that covered several hundred HLA-typed donors. Roughly 5 DR-DQ haplotypes were handled as single units for association and clustering, since linkage in the cohort was strong. To decide whether each TCR beta V gene segment behaved as functional or pseudogenic, an earlier analysis of nearly 600 of the donors relied on high-throughput TCR beta sequencing. To study patterns of TCR occurrence, a later analysis re-analyzed previously published TCR beta repertoires from 700 or so donors and added high-resolution HLA genotyping. In the later analysis, no new phenotypic data were used to find candidate immune exposures; instead, reliance was placed on TCR beta sequences and their occurrence across donors. The study used immunosequencing to profile the T cell repertoires of several hundred subjects and linked those repertoires to cytomegalovirus serostatus.

The library was prepared using the immunoSEQ multiplex PCR assay. The multiplex PCR relied on a mix of 60 forward primers for TCR Vbeta segments and 13 reverse primers for TCR Jbeta segments. A multiplex PCR assay on genomic DNA amplified the CDR3 region of rearranged TCR beta genes. On the Illumina HiSeq System, the amplified TCR beta libraries were sequenced as 87-base-pair reads. The original methods were these. A later analysis counted tens of millions of unique TCR beta chains across the 500 to 850 repertoires, and 10 million to 12 million of these chains were shared by at least two donors. A nearest-neighbor algorithm error-corrected the raw reads and collapsed the reads into unique sequences, merging closely related sequences to remove PCR and sequencing errors. V, D and J gene segments were assigned by aligning CDR3 sequences to IMGT reference sequences. Each retained sequence needed at least a six-nucleotide match to both a V gene segment and a J gene segment. A rearrangement counted as productive if the CDR3 had no stop codons and remained in frame with V and J, and every other rearrangement counted as non-productive. CDR3 was defined according to IMGT convention as the region running from the second conserved V-encoded cysteine to the conserved J-encoded phenylalanine. The earlier analysis of some 580 of the donors excluded any sequence lacking an unambiguous match to a single V gene segment. An earlier analysis of a few hundred of the donors classified V segments as functional when productive rearrangements were above 56.7% and as segregating when the standard deviation between donors was above 5%. A statistical classification framework was developed to diagnose cytomegalovirus status using the catalog of TCR beta chain sequences. V and J gene assignment, in a later analysis, came from comparing TCR nucleotide sequences with IMGT/GENE-DB human TR gene sequences. Using the TCRdist pipeline, a later analysis assigned CDR3 sequences along with most-parsimonious VDJ recombination scenarios. In a later analysis, each TCR beta chain was defined by its CDR3 amino acid sequence together with its V-gene family, and reads lacking a unique V-gene family were excluded. In a later analysis, 450 to 600 highly shared, low-generation-probability nucleotide sequences were removed to address suspected cross-contamination and a sequencing artifact. In a later analysis, a clonal expansion index was calculated for each public chain from normalized within-repertoire ranks of inferred template counts. A later analysis computed generation probabilities with a VDJ recombination model fitted to out-of-frame rearrangements, and checked the results against IGoR. In a later analysis, TCR-TCR, TCR-HLA and TCR-CMV co-occurrence was scored with hypergeometric tests, and a repertoire-size bias correction was applied to TCR pairs. A later analysis estimated false discovery rates by permuting HLA or CMV assignments 20 times. A later analysis grouped co-occurring TCRs with DBSCAN, adding TCRdist sequence similarity when clustering within HLA-allele-positive subsets. Repertoires with fewer than 30,000 or more than 120,000 public chains were left out of co-occurrence clustering, as were about five repertoires with anomalous nucleotide sharing. TCRdb re-hosts the immuneACCESS table, in-frame sequences only. Its copies lack some clones; in the studies checked, an unresolved V gene accounts for under half of them, and the cause for the rest is not known. V and J calls and clone size are those listed in that table; D and trimming were worked out from the DNA. The sample data list about 150,000 clones, and roughly three quarters of these were observed just once. The biggest ten clones account for around 2% of the sample.

The V end loses 2 bases and the J end loses 1 base, and a stretch of 9 bases separates them. Its CDR3 holds 14 amino acids, cysteine through phenylalanine. Of the read, only the CDR3 DNA is kept; its 42 bases are in frame from base 1. The germline V gene supplies CDR1 SGHTA and CDR2 FQGNSA. Beyond this particular receptor, the publication reports: In vitro tests confirmed that a few of the cytomegalovirus-associated TCR beta chains recognize cytomegalovirus antigens. The classifier was reported to diagnose cytomegalovirus status with high specificity and sensitivity in both the original and validation cohorts. According to a later analysis, most CMV-associated TCR beta chains appeared to be HLA-restricted, and the HLA associations seemed to be driven largely by CMV exposure. Presence/absence analyses assumed roughly uniform sequencing depth across donors, an assumption that may not hold. A later analysis found that TCR association rates varied across HLA loci, with DRB1 alleles showing the most associated TCRs and HLA-C alleles the fewest. A later analysis found that HLA-associated TCR beta chains were more clonally expanded and had lower generation probabilities than equally common non-associated chains. It was suggested by the authors that the approach could potentially be generalized to other disease states and immunological phenotypes. Only TCR beta chains were sequenced in this cohort, and the absence of alpha or paired-chain data limited detectable features. Linkage disequilibrium might explain the correlated functional status among segregating V segments, but an unknown experimental factor could not be ruled out. When HLA alleles, especially DR and DQ, strongly co-occurred, attributing TCR associations to individual alleles was difficult. Specific HLA alleles were associated with 15,000 to 20,000 TCR beta sequences at a false discovery rate of 0.05 in a later analysis. CMV serostatus was the only immune exposure information available for the cohort. Because HLA typing was missing for some donors at each locus, association tests included only the typed subset. In a later genetic analysis, a missense DCLRE1C variant was associated with V-gene and J-gene trimming of TCR beta chains, and the association was replicated in an independent cohort. A total of 150 to 200 TCR beta chains were listed by the study as associated with cytomegalovirus. A cluster of highly shared sequence variants was judged likely to represent a technical artifact of the sequencing pipeline. A further reported finding was that TCR beta sequences accurately predicted the HLA-A and HLA-B alleles for most subjects in the first cohort. Some IMGT-functional V segments, including TRBV6-2 and TRBV6-3, could not be told apart with the 87-base-pair reads, so those segments were excluded. In an earlier analysis of fewer than 750 of the donors, most TCR beta V segments were observed in productive rearrangements about 87% or about 30% of the time, broadly matching IMGT annotations. Across donors, most TCR sequences were observed very rarely, whereas some public TCRs were present in many individuals. A later analysis reported that several top co-occurrence clusters appeared linked to parvovirus B19, influenza, CMV and Epstein-Barr virus. Over 15 rarely observed V segments, including chromosome 9 orphons, were excluded from the earlier analysis of some 590 of the donors because counts were too low. A later genetic analysis reported fewer N-insertions in productive TCRs among donors in an Asian-associated ancestry cluster than the 666-donor mean.

The cohort was made up of around 720 healthy bone marrow donors. At the time of sampling, all cohort members were nominally healthy, though unrecorded immune exposures were likely present. The donor was CMV seronegative and was included in the group of about 350 seronegative cohort members. Every donor gave a peripheral blood sample, and the peripheral blood mononuclear cells from that sample were used for TCR beta sequencing. The Qiagen DNeasy Blood Extraction Kit was used to extract genomic DNA from the blood cell samples. On this clone itself: Its cognate antigen has yet to be identified. No much larger clone is present one base from it, and per-base qualities are unavailable.

This clonotype originated in a young man in good health and CMV-seronegative. The V gene is TRBV7-2 and the J gene is TRBJ2-7; the D segment cannot be called with confidence. Sequences were obtained from PBMCs. The CDR3 region: CASSLTPRSYEQYF. In nucleotide form, the sequence is TGTGCCAGCAGCTTAACACCTCGTTCCTACGAGCAGTACTTC.